A single sample is the source of the 26 T cell receptor beta chains below, sequenced in a study of blood T cell repertoires in COVID-19. Clones were read by immunoSEQ multiplex PCR, and TCRdb kept only the in-frame ones, dropping some. The profile shows around 230,000 clones, approximately 90% of them singletons. Sample: peripheral blood. The receptors were sampled from a man in his forties with acute or convalescent COVID-19.

The CDR3, as DNA: TGTGCCAGCAGCCCAGACAGGGGGCGCCGAGGCTACACCTTC. It specifies CASSPDRGRRGYTF. The gene calls are TRBV6-5 and TRBJ1-2, with 10 bases matching TRBD1. The CDR3 has 14 amino acids. The germline CDR1 and CDR2 sequences are MNHEY and SVGAGI. J was trimmed by 8 bases and V by 6 bases; bases with no gene match: 9.

The J gene is TRBJ2-3, the V gene TRBV15; D gene ambiguous. Per the germline V gene, CDR1 is LNHNV and CDR2 is YYDKDF (reference sequence). The germline V and J ends were trimmed by 0 bases and 4 bases, with 14 bases remaining between them. This CDR3 contains 16 residues. CDR3 coding DNA: TGTGCCACCAGCAGAGATTGGGTGGGCTCCGCAGATACGCAGTATTTT. Its protein is CATSRDWVGSADTQYF.

This chain joins TRBV19 and TRBJ2-7, with no clear D. Germline V gene lookup returns CDR1 LNHDA and CDR2 SQIVND (reference sequence). With 9 bases removed from V and 7 bases from J, the gap between germline ends came to 16 bases. The CDR3 spans 12 residues. The DNA of the CDR3 is TGTGCCAGCGAGGAGCCCCCCGGGGAGCAGTACTTC. This sequence encodes CASEEPPGEQYF.

The chain has TRBV6-2 or TRBV6-3 and TRBJ2-1; 9 bases fit TRBD2. This CDR3 has 14 residues. In germline, CDR1 is MNHEY, CDR2 SVGEGT. V lost 6 bases to trimming and J lost 4 bases; unmatched junction nucleotides: 4. This CDR3 reads CASSQTSGYNEQFF. CDR3 sequence (DNA): TGTGCCAGCAGCCAGACTAGCGGTTACAATGAGCAGTTCTTC.

The rearrangement uses TRBV29-1 and TRBJ2-5; the match to TRBD2 covers 9 bases. Losses at the gene ends were 4 bases for V and 5 bases for J; bases not matched to a gene: 8. Germline V gene data show CDR1 as SQVTM and CDR2 as ANQGSEA. The CDR3 covers 14 residues. The CDR3 region is CSVVPSGEGETQYF. CDR3 sequence (DNA): TGCAGCGTTGTCCCTAGCGGGGAGGGTGAGACCCAGTACTTC.

The genes are TRBV6-2 or TRBV6-3 and TRBJ1-2, with D maybe TRBD1 (5 bases). Trimming took off 6 bases at V and 5 bases at J, with 13 bases between the two ends. This CDR3 region has 13 residues. Germline-derived CDR1 and CDR2 are MNHEY and SVGEGT. Here the CDR3 reads CASSPSGGYGYTF. Written as DNA, the CDR3 is TGTGCCAGCAGCCCATCGGGGGGGTATGGCTACACCTTC.

In DNA form, the CDR3 reads TGTGCCGCCAGCCTAGAAGCTGAAGCTTTCTTT. It yields the protein CAASLEAEAFF. The chain recombines TRBV28 with TRBJ1-1; D ambiguous. Trimming stripped 11 bases from V and 6 bases from J, with 13 bases between. CDR1 and CDR2 (germline): MDHEN, SYDVKM. The CDR3 runs 11 residues.

This clone was observed a single time. The chain uses TRBV6-2 or TRBV6-3 and TRBJ2-7; D is ambiguous. The V end was cut by 4 bases, the J end by 2 bases, with 15 bases between. The CDR3 consists of 15 residues. Looked up from germline, CDR1 is MNHEY and CDR2 is SVGEGT. CDR3 sequence reads: CASSSLYALTYEQYF. CDR3 nucleotide sequence: TGTGCCAGCAGTTCACTGTATGCGCTCACCTACGAGCAGTACTTC.

The V gene is TRBV30, the J gene TRBJ1-4, with D possibly matching TRBD1 (6 bases). This CDR3 region has 14 residues. Trimming stripped 5 bases from V and 4 bases from J, with 14 bases between. The germline gives CDR1 GTSNPN, CDR2 SVGIG (reference sequence). The CDR3 DNA is TGTGCCTGGGCTAGACAGGACTTTAATGAAAAACTGTTTTTT. Amino acid sequence: CAWARQDFNEKLFF.

V usage is TRBV7-3 and J usage is TRBJ2-7, with a weak D call TRBD1 (5 bases). The ends were cut back, 2 bases at V and 2 bases at J, with 7 bases in the middle. The V gene's germline CDR1 is SGHTA and CDR2 FQGTGA. This CDR3 has 13 amino acids. This CDR3 reads CASSLSGTYEQYF. Written as DNA, the CDR3 is TGTGCCAGCAGCTTATCAGGGACCTACGAGCAGTACTTC.

This clone was found once. This chain's CDR3 is CASSPRGDRGGYTF. The CDR3 DNA is TGTGCCAGCAGTCCCCGGGGTGACAGGGGTGGCTACACCTTC. The rearrangement links TRBV27 to TRBJ1-2, with TRBD1 matching 8 bases. J was trimmed by 7 bases and V by 5 bases; bases with no gene match: 9. The CDR3 runs 14 residues. Germline V CDR1 and CDR2: MNHEY, SMNVEV (reference sequence).

This chain links TRBV7-6 with TRBJ1-1; D is undetermined. With 2 bases removed from V and 1 base from J, the gap between germline ends came to 11 bases. CDR1 SGHVS and CDR2 FNYEAQ come from the germline V gene. The CDR3 is made up of 15 amino acids. CDR3 in DNA: TGTGCCAGCAGCTTAACCCCTCAGGCGAACACTGAAGCTTTCTTT. It is translated as CASSLTPQANTEAFF. Variable domain in full (rest from reference TRBV7-6 and TRBJ1-1): GAGVSQSPRYKVTKRGQDVALRCDPISGHVSLYWYRQALGQGPEFLTYFNYEAQQDKSGLPNDRFSAERPEGSISTLTIQRTEQRDSAMYRCASSLTPQANTEAFFGQGTRLTVV.

This clone has a single count. V gene TRBV5-4 combines with J gene TRBJ2-2; 8 bases line up with TRBD2. V shed 3 bases and J 4 bases; nucleotides not matched to a gene: 5. The CDR3 loop spans 15 amino acids. Per germline, CDR1 SGHNT and CDR2 YYREEE (reference sequence). The CDR3 bases are TGTGCCAGCAGCTCGGGACTAGATCTCACCGGGGAGCTGTTTTTT. It codes for CASSSGLDLTGELFF.

CDR3 in amino acids: CATSDMGDRGLDEQFF. The DNA of the CDR3 is TGTGCCACCAGTGATATGGGGGACAGGGGGCTCGATGAGCAGTTCTTC. The rearrangement links TRBV24-1 to TRBJ2-1; 12 bases are shared with TRBD1. The germline gives CDR1 KGHDR, CDR2 SFDVKD. This CDR3 is built from 16 residues. The junction had 7 bases not matched to a gene; V was cut back by 3 bases and J by 8 bases.

The J gene is TRBJ2-5, the V gene TRBV12-3 or TRBV12-4; TRBD2 is a possible D gene (6 bases). Deletions cut 4 bases from V and 4 bases from J, with 10 bases between. The CDR3 contains 13 residues. This CDR3 reads CASSWTTRETQYF. The CDR3 DNA sequence: TGTGCCAGCAGTTGGACTACCCGAGAGACCCAGTACTTC.

The V gene is TRBV5-1, the J gene TRBJ2-3; 7 bases map to TRBD2. This CDR3 is 15 amino acids long. Germline V gene sequence: CDR1 SGHRS, CDR2 YFSETQ. The V segment lost 0 bases and the J segment 2 bases; nucleotides outside the gene matches: 3. For the CDR3, the DNA is TGCGCCAGCAGCTTGGTGGGGGGGACCACAGATACGCAGTATTTT. This translates into CASSLVGGTTDTQYF.

The V gene is TRBV6-6, the J gene TRBJ1-5; a possible D gene is TRBD1 (5 bases). Germline assignment: CDR1 MNHNY and CDR2 SVGAGI (reference sequence). Trimming shortened V by 1 base and J by 5 bases, and 12 bases separated the two germline ends. The CDR3 totals 15 residues. The CDR3 region has the DNA TGTGCCAGCAGTTACTTTCGGCAGGGTGATCAGCCCCAGCATTTT. Translation gives CASSYFRQGDQPQHF.

The rearrangement joins TRBV10-1 to TRBJ2-2; D call uncertain. Looked up from germline, CDR1 is WNHNN and CDR2 is SYGVQD (reference sequence). V gave up 4 bases and J gave up 2 bases, with 8 bases separating them. The CDR3 is made up of 14 amino acids. CDR3 loop: CASSGNRNTGELFF. The DNA of the CDR3 is TGCGCCAGCAGTGGAAACAGAAACACCGGGGAGCTGTTTTTT.

The DNA of the CDR3 is TGCGCCAGCAGCTTGGCGCCAGGGGCGGACACTGAAGCTTTCTTT. The encoded protein is CASSLAPGADTEAFF. This sequence joins TRBV5-1 and TRBJ1-1, with D possibly TRBD1 on 6 matching bases. Per the germline V gene, CDR1 is SGHRS and CDR2 is YFSETQ. This CDR3 comprises 15 residues. V shed 0 bases and J shed 3 bases, with 12 bases lying between them.

The V and J genes are TRBV6-5 and TRBJ1-5; 7 bases map to TRBD1. J lost 2 bases, V lost 6 bases, and 7 bases had no gene match. There are 15 residues in the CDR3. Germline V lookup: CDR1 MNHEY, CDR2 SVGAGI. This chain's CDR3 is CASRPTGLGNQPQHF. The CDR3 nucleotides read TGTGCCAGCAGGCCGACAGGGCTGGGCAATCAGCCCCAGCATTTT.

This chain joins TRBV27 and TRBJ1-6; tentative D call: TRBD1 (5 bases). The germline CDR1 and CDR2 sequences are MNHEY and SMNVEV (reference sequence). The CDR3 has 13 residues. V lost 5 bases and J 6 bases, leaving 8 bases between the germline ends. The CDR3 DNA reads as TGTGCCAGCAGTCGACAGCGTAATTCACCCCTCCACTTT. It specifies CASSRQRNSPLHF.

V usage is TRBV19 and J usage is TRBJ2-7; 11 bases are shared with TRBD2. After removal of 3 bases from V and 3 bases from J, the junction contained 1 base not matched to a gene. The CDR3 has 14 residues. The germline V gene has CDR1 LNHDA and CDR2 SQIVND (reference sequence). The CDR3 DNA reads as TGTGCCAGTAGTATGGGACTAGCGGACTACGAGCAGTACTTC. As protein: CASSMGLADYEQYF.

The chain links TRBV5-5 to TRBJ2-2; 7 bases align to TRBD2. This CDR3 region has 13 residues. J lost 7 bases, V lost 5 bases, and 5 bases had no gene match. CDR1 is SGHKS, CDR2 YYEKEE, per germline (reference sequence). The CDR3, as DNA: TGTGCCAGCAGTTCTCTAGCGGTCGGGGAGCTGTTTTTT. Its protein is CASSSLAVGELFF.

The chain couples TRBV7-9 to TRBJ1-4; D is unresolved. The CDR3 extends over 15 amino acids. The V end lost 1 base, the J end lost 0 bases, and 6 bases lay between the germline ends. Germline CDR1 is SEHNR and CDR2 is FQNEAQ (reference sequence). The CDR3 here is CASSLVDTTNEKLFF. As DNA, the CDR3 is TGTGCCAGCAGCTTAGTCGACACAACTAATGAAAAACTGTTTTTT.

The chain carries TRBV11-2 and TRBJ2-3; D is possibly TRBD2 (6 bases). Germline lookup yields CDR1 SGHAT and CDR2 FQNNGV. CDR3 length equals 15 residues. Trimming took off 4 bases at V and 3 bases at J, with 14 bases between the two ends. Here the CDR3 reads CASSSEAGRTDTQYF. CDR3 sequence (DNA): TGTGCCAGCAGCTCGGAAGCGGGTCGGACAGATACGCAGTATTTT.

CDR3 sequence reads: CASGGTSGNNEQFF. CDR3 DNA sequence: TGTGCCAGTGGGGGGACTAGCGGGAACAATGAGCAGTTCTTC. V and J are TRBV7-9 and TRBJ2-1, with 13 bases fitting TRBD2. Germline assignment: CDR1 SEHNR and CDR2 FQNEAQ (reference sequence). CDR3 length equals 14 residues. The ends lost 9 bases at V and 5 bases at J; junction bases unmatched: 4.